This record covers a single TCR beta chain. The source of the sample is a study of blood T cell repertoires in COVID-19. Overall study: Sites across the United States, Italy and Spain contributed samples from acute and convalescent COVID-19. PBMCs, B-cell-depleted T cells, or T cells were the source of the cDNA or gDNA that made up the material.

Original processing methods: Scientists estimated how many nucleated cells there were by amplifying reference gene primers. The assay was immunoSEQ multiplex PCR, and TCRdb's table has in-frame clones only and misses some. V and J calls and clone size are given by that table; D and trimming were obtained from the DNA. This table has roughly 140,000 clones, roughly 84% appearing once. The CDR3 totals 13 residues. With V trimmed by 5 bases and J by 4 bases, 3 bases remained unmatched. CDR1 and CDR2 from the germline V gene are SGHNT and YENEEA. The source is a human donor in a cohort sampled during active COVID-19. The rearrangement uses TRBV11-3 and TRBJ1-2, with TRBD1 matching over 8 bases. Sequenced sample: peripheral blood. As DNA, the CDR3 is TGTGCCAGCAGCCGGGACAGGTCCTATGGCTACACCTTC. Translation gives CASSRDRSYGYTF.